Listed below are T cell receptor beta chains from one sample, sequenced in a study of regulatory T cells in long-lasting Graves disease. TCRdb recomputed calls from the multiplex PCR reads with MiXCR, one row per CDR3 protein. The table lists around 450,000 distinct CDR3 sequences, roughly 17% of them singletons. The same specimen was also included in a second study, on T cells in Graves' hyperthyroidism and ophthalmopathy.

The source material was peripheral blood mononuclear cells (PBMCs), sampled at new diagnosis, from a patient treated with antithyroid drugs. These receptors were collected from a man between 40 and 49 years old with Graves disease. The CDR3 runs from the conserved cysteine through the conserved F or W. The order of the fields is clone size, J gene, D gene, V gene, CDR3 DNA, CDR3 protein. The D gene is left open where the match is weak. Rows may omit the clone size; those that give it use once, few, many or a size class.

>many|TRBJ2-7|TRBD2|TRBV20-1
TGCAGTGCTAATCCCAGCGGGAGTGGTTACGAGCAGTACTTC
CSANPSGSGYEQYF
>few|TRBJ2-7|-|TRBV27
TGTGCCAGCAGTTTAACTAGCAGGTACGAGCAGTACTTC
CASSLTSRYEQYF
>-|TRBJ2-1|TRBD1|TRBV12-3/TRBV12-4
TGTGCCAGCAAACAACAGGGGGCAAGTACCGAGCAGTTCTTC
CASKQQGASTEQFF
>many|TRBJ2-7|-|TRBV28
TGTGCCAGCAGCTTAGGCGGCCTCTACGAGCAGTACTTC
CASSLGGLYEQYF
>few|TRBJ2-3|-|TRBV24-1
TGTGCCACCAGTGATCCCCTTCGGGACAGCACAGATACGCAGTATTTT
CATSDPLRDSTDTQYF
>-|TRBJ2-1|TRBD1|TRBV6-1
TGTGCCAGCAGACTTATGGGACAGGAGCAGTTCTTC
CASRLMGQEQFF
>-|TRBJ2-1|-|TRBV30
TGTGCCTGGAGTCTTTGGGTTCCTGAGCAGTTCTTC
CAWSLWVPEQFF
>many|TRBJ2-5|TRBD2|TRBV28
TGTGCCAGCACCTACGGGACTAGCAGGGAGACCCAGTACTTC
CASTYGTSRETQYF
>few|TRBJ2-5|-|TRBV6-2/TRBV6-3
TGTGCCAGCAGTTATAATCTGGGGGAGACCCAGTACTTC
CASSYNLGETQYF
>many|TRBJ2-1|-|TRBV2
TGTGCCGCGAAGGAGGCCTACAATGAGCAGTTCTTC
CAAKEAYNEQFF
>few|TRBJ2-3|-|TRBV4-2
TGTGCCAGCAGCCAAGTCTCGGGAGACTATTCAGATACGCAGTATTTT
CASSQVSGDYSDTQYF
>-|TRBJ1-5|-|TRBV19
TGTGCCAGTAGTACGGCTCGGAATCAGCCCCAGCATTTT
CASSTARNQPQHF
>-|TRBJ1-4|-|TRBV9
TGTGCCAGCAGCGTAGGTATCGGGGACGATGAAAAACTGTTTTTT
CASSVGIGDDEKLFF
>-|TRBJ2-2|TRBD2|TRBV5-4
TGTGCCAGCAGCTTTCTTCTAGCGGGAGTTGACACCGGGGAGCTGTTTTTT
CASSFLLAGVDTGELFF
>few|TRBJ2-2|TRBD1|TRBV6-2/TRBV6-3
TGTGCCAGCAGTTACACGATGACAGGGTACACCGGGGAGCTGTTTTTT
CASSYTMTGYTGELFF